A single sample gave rise to the 17 T cell receptor beta chains below, sequenced in a study of T cell responses to AZD1222 COVID-19 vaccine. Sequencing used immunoSEQ multiplex PCR; TCRdb keeps in-frame clones, though not all of them. The sample holds some 110,000 clones, around 89% seen once. The sample in question was peripheral blood, obtained on day 0 of AZD1222 vaccination. The receptors derive from an adult in good health.

This clone was seen more than once but under ten times. This CDR3 is also generated by other DNA sequences in the sample. The gene calls are TRBV5-4 and TRBJ1-2; possibly TRBD1 for D (5 bases). V dropped 0 bases and J dropped 0 bases, with 6 bases sitting between them. Germline V lookup: CDR1 SGHNT, CDR2 YYREEE (reference sequence). The CDR3 length is 14 residues. The CDR3 DNA sequence: TGTGCCAGCAGCTTGGGGGGGGCTAACTATGGCTACACCTTC. Encoded protein: CASSLGGANYGYTF.

This chain uses TRBV5-1 with TRBJ2-3, with a possible D match to TRBD2 (6 bases). Per germline, CDR1 SGHRS and CDR2 YFSETQ. With 5 bases removed from V and 1 base from J, the gap between germline ends came to 23 bases. CDR3 size: 18 residues. The CDR3 spells CASRQYPSGLGGTDTQYF. The CDR3 DNA is TGCGCCAGCAGACAATACCCGAGCGGGCTTGGGGGCACAGATACGCAGTATTTT.

The chain joins TRBV30 to TRBJ2-1; 9 nucleotides align to TRBD2. This CDR3 comprises 13 residues. V shed 8 bases, J shed 0 bases, and the junction held 2 bases outside the gene matches. Germline V gene sequence: CDR1 GTSNPN, CDR2 SVGIG (reference sequence). The chain's CDR3 is CAGSGSSYNEQFF. CDR3 sequence (DNA): TGTGCCGGTAGCGGGAGCTCCTACAATGAGCAGTTCTTC.

This clone was found a few times. The chain links TRBV9 to TRBJ2-1; 12 positions agree with TRBD2. Trimming cost V 3 bases and J 0 bases; bases outside gene matches: 4. CDR1 SGDLS and CDR2 YYNGEE come from the germline V gene. The CDR3 contains 17 residues. Here the CDR3 DNA reads TGTGCCAGCAGCGCCGGACTAGCGGGAAGCTCCTACAATGAGCAGTTCTTC. This gives the protein CASSAGLAGSSYNEQFF.

This chain uses TRBV28 with TRBJ2-6; weak D call: TRBD2 (5 bases). This CDR3 region has 20 residues. Germline-derived CDR1 and CDR2 are MDHEN and SYDVKM. V lost 4 bases and J 2 bases, leaving 24 bases between the germline ends. The CDR3 DNA is TGTGCCAGCAGTTCTCCCCTAGGACTCGACCTGGGCGCTGGGGCCAACGTCCTGACTTTC. It yields the protein CASSSPLGLDLGAGANVLTF. The whole variable domain, remainder taken from reference TRBV28 and TRBJ2-6, is DVKVTQSSRYLVKRTGEKVFLECVQDMDHENMFWYRQDPGLGLRLIYFSYDVKMKEKGDIPEGYSVSREKKERFSLILESASTNQTSMYLCASSSPLGLDLGAGANVLTFGAGSRLTVL.

This rearrangement joins TRBV28 to TRBJ2-1; D may be TRBD2 (6 bases). Germline CDR1 is MDHEN and CDR2 is SYDVKM. This CDR3 region has 12 residues. V lost 8 bases and J lost 5, with 10 bases in between. For the CDR3, the DNA is TGTGCCAGCCATAAGCGGGACAATGAGCAGTTCTTC. Translating it yields CASHKRDNEQFF.

The rearrangement links TRBV6-9 to TRBJ2-7; D remains unclear. CDR3 length: 15 residues. Trimming pared 10 bases from V and 3 bases from J, leaving 22 bases between. Germline lookup yields CDR1 MNHGY and CDR2 SVAAGI. The CDR3, as DNA: TGTGCCACCAGCAATTCCCCACCTCGAGGCTACGAGCAGTACTTC. As protein: CATSNSPPRGYEQYF.

The chain carries TRBV3-1 (or the pseudogene TRBV3-2) and TRBJ1-1; D is perhaps TRBD1 (5 bases). The V end was cut by 0 bases, the J end by 8 bases, with 10 bases between. Germline CDR1 is LGHDT and CDR2 is YNNKEL (reference sequence). CDR3 length: 13 amino acids. CDR3 nucleotides: TGTGCCAGCAGCCAAGAGGGGCGCCAGGAAGCTTTCTTT. Translated: CASSQEGRQEAFF.

The CDR3 region is CASSRTYNEQFF. For the CDR3, the DNA is TGTGCCAGCAGCCGTACCTACAATGAGCAGTTCTTC. This rearrangement joins TRBV3-1 (or the pseudogene TRBV3-2) to TRBJ2-1, with D hard to call. V lost 4 bases, J lost 2 bases, and 3 bases lay in between. CDR1 and CDR2 (germline): LGHDT, YNNKEL (reference sequence). CDR3 size: 12 residues.

This chain joins TRBV6-5 and TRBJ1-1; D is possibly TRBD1 (5 bases). The ends were cut back, 0 bases at V and 9 bases at J, with 14 bases in the middle. The CDR3 contains 14 residues. The germline V gene has CDR1 MNHEY and CDR2 SVGAGI. For the CDR3, the DNA is TGTGCCAGCAGTTACTCTGGGGACGCCCCTCAAGCTTTCTTT. The encoded protein is CASSYSGDAPQAFF.

V gene TRBV28 combines with J gene TRBJ2-7, with TRBD2 identical over 12 bases. Germline lookup yields CDR1 MDHEN and CDR2 SYDVKM. Trimming removed 8 bases from V and 3 bases from J; junction bases left unmatched: 14. The CDR3 totals 17 residues. The CDR3 sequence is CASPPAGTSGFLYEQYF. CDR3 sequence (DNA): TGTGCCAGCCCTCCGGCAGGGACTAGCGGGTTTCTCTACGAGCAGTACTTC.

V gene TRBV19 combines with J gene TRBJ2-4; D is unclear. Germline lookup yields CDR1 LNHDA and CDR2 SQIVND (reference sequence). V lost 2 bases and J lost 6, with 11 bases in between. This CDR3 is built from 14 residues. The CDR3 spells CASSIPDGSNIQYF. CDR3 nucleotide sequence: TGTGCCAGTAGTATACCGGACGGCTCAAACATTCAGTACTTC.

This clone was detected only a few times. V and J are TRBV24-1 and TRBJ2-3; a possible D gene is TRBD1 (6 bases). V shed 4 bases and J shed 3 bases, with 19 bases lying between them. This CDR3 is 17 amino acids long. Per the germline V gene, CDR1 is KGHDR and CDR2 is SFDVKD. This chain's CDR3 is CATSDPTLGGRTDTQYF. CDR3 DNA sequence: TGTGCCACCAGTGACCCCACCCTAGGGGGTCGGACAGATACGCAGTATTTT.

DNA of the CDR3: TGTGCCAGCAGCCCCTCCAGCGGGAGATACAATGAGCAGTTCTTC. Its protein product is CASSPSSGRYNEQFF. The J gene is TRBJ2-1, the V gene TRBV28; 8 positions agree with TRBD2. The CDR3 is made up of 15 amino acids. The V gene end was trimmed by 6 bases and the J gene end by 4 bases; junction bases not matched to a gene: 8. CDR1 is MDHEN and CDR2 is SYDVKM in the germline V gene.

This rearrangement joins TRBV5-1 to TRBJ2-1; D unclear. The V end lost 9 bases, the J end lost 1 base, and 14 bases lay between the germline ends. This CDR3 is built from 14 residues. Germline CDR1 and CDR2: SGHRS and YFSETQ. CDR3 nucleotides: TGCGCCAACTCGACACGGCGGTCCTACAATGAGCAGTTCTTC. Its translation: CANSTRRSYNEQFF.

V usage is TRBV7-3 and J usage is TRBJ1-1, with 9 nucleotides matching TRBD1. J was trimmed by 1 base and V by 5 bases; bases with no gene match: 11. In germline, CDR1 is SGHTA, CDR2 FQGTGA. This CDR3 has 17 amino acids. CDR3 residues: CASSLQTGGGGNTEAFF. The CDR3 region has the DNA TGTGCCAGCAGCCTACAAACAGGGGGCGGCGGGAACACTGAAGCTTTCTTT.

V usage is TRBV2 and J usage is TRBJ1-3, with D unclear. CDR1 is SNHLY, CDR2 FYNNEI, per germline. The V gene lost 7 bases and the J gene lost 2 bases, with 9 bases spanning the gap. This CDR3 is 13 amino acids long. The CDR3 sequence is CASTTVAGNTIYF. The CDR3 DNA is TGTGCCAGCACGACTGTTGCTGGAAACACCATATATTTT.